One and the same sample provided the 25 T cell receptor beta chains below, sequenced in a study of OX40 agonist ivuxolimab in advanced cancers. TCRdb keeps only in-frame clones here, not all; method: immunoSEQ multiplex PCR. The sample records around 100,000 clones, about 90% being singletons. Sample: CD4+ or CD8+ T cells sorted from blood, taken in a trial of the OX40 agonist ivuxolimab. All receptors come from an adult with an advanced solid tumor such as melanoma, head and neck, liver or kidney cancer.

The rearrangement uses TRBV28 and TRBJ1-4; D is unclear. Germline assignment: CDR1 MDHEN and CDR2 SYDVKM. This CDR3 is 15 amino acids long. V was shortened by 3 bases and J by 8 bases, with 16 bases between the two germline ends. The CDR3 region is CASSFSGVSQEKLFF. The CDR3 bases are TGTGCCAGCAGTTTCAGCGGCGTCAGTCAGGAAAAACTGTTTTTT. Full variable domain (outside the CDR3, taken from reference TRBV28 and TRBJ1-4): DVKVTQSSRYLVKRTGEKVFLECVQDMDHENMFWYRQDPGLGLRLIYFSYDVKMKEKGDIPEGYSVSREKKERFSLILESASTNQTSMYLCASSFSGVSQEKLFFGSGTQLSVL.

This CDR3 reads CASSLSGRDYGYTF. The CDR3 coding sequence is TGTGCCAGCAGTTTAAGCGGCAGGGACTATGGCTACACCTTC. This chain uses TRBV28 with TRBJ1-2; D perhaps matches TRBD1 (5 bases). This CDR3 comprises 14 residues. The germline V gene encodes CDR1 MDHEN and CDR2 SYDVKM. V was trimmed by 2 bases and J by 3 bases, leaving 10 bases between them.

V is TRBV10-2 and J is TRBJ2-5; D is unclear. The J call could be wrong; TRBJ2-7 is a better fit for the DNA end. Germline assignment: CDR1 WSHSY and CDR2 SAAADI. The CDR3 consists of 12 residues. In nucleotides, the CDR3 is TGCGCCAGCAGCTTCACCTCCTACGAGCAGTACTTC. It codes for CASSFTSYEQYF.

The chain combines TRBV7-6 with TRBJ2-1; TRBD2 aligns across 8 bases. This CDR3 is 17 amino acids long. V trimming: 1 base; J trimming: 1 base; junction bases outside the gene matches: 6. Germline CDR1 and CDR2: SGHVS and FNYEAQ. The CDR3 spells CASSLVSGGRSYNEQFF. The CDR3, as DNA: TGTGCCAGCAGCTTAGTCTCGGGCGGGAGGTCCTACAATGAGCAGTTCTTC.

The V call is TRBV6-5, the J call TRBJ2-3; either TRBD1 or TRBD2 may supply D (6 bases each). In germline, CDR1 is MNHEY, CDR2 SVGAGI. Trimming removed 4 bases from V and 8 bases from J, with 13 bases in between. The CDR3 has 13 amino acids. DNA of the CDR3: TGTGCCAGCAGTTCAGGGGCGGGGTTTACGCAGTATTTT. This gives the protein CASSSGAGFTQYF.

This chain joins TRBV29-1 and TRBJ1-3; D possibly corresponds to TRBD1 (5 bases). The CDR3 consists of 15 residues. Trimming removed 5 bases at V and 0 bases at J, with 14 bases between. CDR1 and CDR2 from the germline V gene are SQVTM and ANQGSEA. The DNA of the CDR3 is TGCAGCGTTTGGGGAGGGACGTTCTCTGGAAACACCATATATTTT. Protein sequence: CSVWGGTFSGNTIYF.

The chain carries TRBV19 and TRBJ2-7, with D possibly being TRBD1 (5 bases). The CDR3 covers 13 residues. V lost 9 bases, J lost 3 bases, and 15 bases lay in between. From germline, CDR1 is LNHDA and CDR2 SQIVND (reference sequence). CDR3 DNA sequence: TGTGCCAGGACAGACAAACCCTTCTACGAGCAGTACTTC. Its translation is CARTDKPFYEQYF.

The DNA of the CDR3 is TGTGCCAGCAGCGTAGGGGCTAGCGGCGTCTCCTACGAGCAGTACTTC. As protein: CASSVGASGVSYEQYF. This chain links TRBV9 with TRBJ2-7; 7 bases are shared with TRBD2. The CDR3 contains 16 residues. The V segment lost 0 bases and the J segment 0 bases; nucleotides outside the gene matches: 6. Germline CDR1 and CDR2: SGDLS and YYNGEE.

V usage is TRBV11-2 and J usage is TRBJ1-1; D is ambiguous. The CDR3 extends over 13 amino acids. Trimming pared 1 base from V and 8 bases from J, leaving 11 bases between. From germline, CDR1 is SGHAT and CDR2 FQNNGV. The CDR3 region is CASSLVRAAEAFF. In DNA, the CDR3 is TGTGCCAGCAGCTTAGTGCGGGCGGCAGAAGCTTTCTTT.

V usage is TRBV30 and J usage is TRBJ2-7; a weak D match, TRBD1 (6 bases). Germline assignment: CDR1 GTSNPN and CDR2 SVGIG (reference sequence). The CDR3 is 13 residues long. V lost 5 bases to trimming and J lost 2 bases, with 13 bases between them. The CDR3 protein is CAWDTSGAYEQYF. Written as DNA, the CDR3 is TGTGCCTGGGACACATCAGGGGCCTACGAGCAGTACTTC.

CDR3 region: CASSTKGGSGELFF. For the CDR3, the DNA is TGTGCCAGCAGCACTAAAGGGGGCTCCGGGGAGCTGTTTTTT. This rearrangement joins TRBV6-6 to TRBJ2-2; TRBD1 matches 7 bases. The CDR3 is made up of 14 amino acids. CDR1 and CDR2 from the germline V gene are MNHNY and SVGAGI (reference sequence). V was clipped by 6 bases and J by 6 bases; unmatched bases: 7.

The CDR3 DNA follows: TGTGCCAGCAGTGAAAGAACAGGGGTCTTCTATGGCTACACCTTC. Encoded protein: CASSERTGVFYGYTF. This chain links TRBV6-1 with TRBJ1-2; TRBD1 agrees at 7 bases. The CDR3 loop spans 15 amino acids. CDR1 and CDR2 from the germline V gene are MNHNS and SASEGT. The V gene end was trimmed by 2 bases and the J gene end by 4 bases; junction bases not matched to a gene: 7.

This chain uses TRBV15 with TRBJ1-5; D possibly corresponds to TRBD1 (6 bases). CDR1 is LNHNV, CDR2 YYDKDF, per germline (reference sequence). The CDR3 is 13 residues long. The V end lost 0 bases, the J end lost 13 bases, and 13 bases lay between the germline ends. CDR3 sequence reads: CATSRDWTEPQHF. The CDR3 DNA follows: TGTGCCACCAGCAGAGATTGGACAGAACCACAGCATTTT.

The chain uses TRBV27 and TRBJ2-2; D unresolved. This CDR3 is built from 14 residues. Deletions cut 5 bases from V and 8 bases from J, with 15 bases between. Germline V gene lookup returns CDR1 MNHEY and CDR2 SMNVEV (reference sequence). The DNA of the CDR3 is TGTGCCAGCAGTAGATCTTCGGGTCGGGGGGAGCTGTTTTTT. The encoded protein is CASSRSSGRGELFF.

On this clone itself: The same CDR3 also results from other DNA sequences found in this sample. The CDR3 sequence is CASSVAVAGGNEQFF. Here the CDR3 DNA reads TGTGCCAGCAGCGTAGCGGTAGCGGGAGGAAATGAGCAGTTCTTC. The rearrangement links TRBV9 to TRBJ2-1; 10 bases are shared with TRBD2. With V trimmed by 0 bases and J by 7 bases, 4 bases remained unmatched. Germline V gene sequence: CDR1 SGDLS, CDR2 YYNGEE. The CDR3 totals 15 residues.

The J gene is TRBJ2-7, the V gene TRBV5-1, with D possibly matching TRBD1 (6 bases). The germline CDR1 and CDR2 sequences are SGHRS and YFSETQ. Deletions cut 3 bases from V and 0 bases from J, with 13 bases between. The CDR3 is made up of 15 amino acids. The CDR3 nucleotides read TGCGCCAGCAGCTCTACAGGGCCCAGCTCCTACGAGCAGTACTTC. It translates to CASSSTGPSSYEQYF.

The chain's CDR3 is CAWSVGGASNEEQFF. DNA of the CDR3: TGTGCCTGGAGTGTAGGGGGCGCGTCTAATGAGGAGCAGTTCTTC. This sequence joins TRBV30 and TRBJ2-1, with 7 nucleotides matching TRBD1. After removal of 0 bases from V and 10 bases from J, the junction contained 12 bases not matched to a gene. The CDR3 is 15 amino acids. Germline lookup yields CDR1 GTSNPN and CDR2 SVGIG (reference sequence).

The V gene is TRBV12-1, the J gene TRBJ2-3. TRBV12-1 is given as a pseudogene. CDR3 length: 17 amino acids. CDR3 region: CASTQTRGRDGTDTQYF. CDR3 DNA sequence: TGTGCCAGCACCCAAACCCGGGGGCGGGATGGCACAGATACGCAGTATTTT.

This chain joins TRBV2 and TRBJ1-3; D uncertain. The CDR3 sequence is 14 residues long. Germline-derived CDR1 and CDR2 are SNHLY and FYNNEI. The ends were cut back, 4 bases at V and 2 bases at J, with 9 bases in the middle. The CDR3 loop reads CASSVEAAGNTIYF. CDR3 DNA sequence: TGTGCCAGCAGTGTCGAGGCGGCTGGAAACACCATATATTTT.

This chain uses TRBV9 with TRBJ2-2; 10 positions agree with TRBD1. Germline V gives CDR1 SGDLS, CDR2 YYNGEE. With 6 bases clipped from V and 6 bases from J, the junction kept 2 bases outside the gene matches. The CDR3 is 13 amino acids. The CDR3 protein is CASTGQGAGELFF. The CDR3 coding sequence is TGTGCCAGCACCGGACAGGGGGCCGGGGAGCTGTTTTTT.

The V call is TRBV19, the J call TRBJ1-5; D remains ambiguous. Germline V CDR1 and CDR2: LNHDA, SQIVND (reference sequence). Deletions cut 7 bases from V and 0 bases from J, with 13 bases between. The CDR3 contains 15 residues. The DNA for the CDR3 is TGTGCCAGTACTTCTTTCCCCCTTAGCAATCAGCCCCAGCATTTT. It is translated as CASTSFPLSNQPQHF.

This chain connects TRBV19 to TRBJ2-7, with TRBD2 identical over 9 bases. Germline values: CDR1 LNHDA, CDR2 SQIVND (reference sequence). The CDR3 length is 15 residues. V lost 5 bases to trimming and J lost 3 bases; unmatched junction nucleotides: 8. The CDR3 DNA follows: TGTGCCAGTAGTCTAATAGCGGGAGACCTCTACGAGCAGTACTTC. Its protein product is CASSLIAGDLYEQYF.

V is TRBV29-1 and J is TRBJ2-1; D possibly corresponds to TRBD2 (5 bases). This CDR3 region has 11 residues. Germline CDR1 SQVTM, CDR2 ANQGSEA. Deletions cut 2 bases from V and 12 bases from J, with 11 bases between. CDR3 sequence reads: CSVEWGEGQFF. CDR3 bases: TGCAGCGTTGAATGGGGAGAGGGGCAGTTCTTC.

V gene TRBV18 combines with J gene TRBJ2-5; D might be TRBD1 (6 bases). V shed 2 bases and J shed 1 base, with 11 bases lying between them. CDR3 length: 15 residues. CDR1 and CDR2 (germline): KGHSH, LQKENI. The CDR3 is CASSPSRTAQETQYF. The CDR3 DNA reads as TGTGCCAGCTCACCATCCCGGACAGCCCAAGAGACCCAGTACTTC.

J is TRBJ2-5 and V is TRBV11-2, with TRBD2 matching over 8 bases. CDR1 is SGHAT and CDR2 is FQNNGV in the germline V gene. The CDR3 consists of 15 residues. With V trimmed by 5 bases and J by 3 bases, 8 bases remained unmatched. The CDR3 nucleotides read TGTGCCAGCAGCCGGAGCGGGGGAGACAAAGAGACCCAGTACTTC. Translating it yields CASSRSGGDKETQYF.